This TCR beta chain was profiled in a study of cytomegalovirus exposure and HLA in healthy donors. V was pared by 6 bases and J by 2 bases, with 7 bases of the junction left unmatched. The CDR3 contains 15 residues. In germline, CDR1 is SNHLY, CDR2 FYNNEI. Use of 60 Vbeta and 13 Jbeta primers characterized the PCR. Using immunoSEQ multiplex PCR, the repertoire was profiled, and TCRdb retains in-frame clones only, with some absent. The sample includes 100,000 to 150,000 clones, roughly 75% of them seen just once. The clonotype was recovered from a man aged 25 to 40 in good health and CMV-seropositive. The specimen was PBMCs. The rearrangement uses TRBV2 and TRBJ2-1; 7 nucleotides agree with TRBD2. The CDR3 sequence: CASRLADAAYNEQFF. In DNA, the CDR3 is TGTGCCAGCAGGCTAGCGGACGCGGCCTACAATGAGCAGTTCTTC.